This passage covers 27 T cell receptor beta chains from one sample sequenced in a study of T-cell memory formation after mild COVID-19. MiXCR, run by TCRdb on the 5' RACE reads, gives a single entry per CDR3 protein. The data show some 440,000 distinct CDR3 sequences, roughly 25% seen once. The sequenced material came from PBMCs or a T cell subset sorted from them (not recorded which). The receptors shown here come from an adult woman who had mild COVID-19 (a few samples of this study predate the infection). Cell type and time point are not known.

This chain uses TRBV29-1 with TRBJ2-7, with 7 bases aligning to TRBD1. Germline V CDR1 and CDR2: SQVTM, ANQGSEA. This CDR3 region has 12 residues. With V trimmed by 4 bases and J by 4 bases, 4 bases remained unmatched. CDR3 loop: CSVATGKYEQYF. Written as DNA, the CDR3 is TGCAGCGTTGCGACAGGGAAGTACGAGCAGTACTTC.

This clonotype was seen more than once but under ten times. This chain uses TRBV20-1 with TRBJ2-7, with TRBD1 identical over 9 bases. CDR3 length equals 13 residues. Germline trimming cut 3 bases from V and 3 bases from J; bases unmatched to any gene: 3. Germline V gives CDR1 DFQATT, CDR2 SNEGSKA (reference sequence). For the CDR3, the DNA is TGCAGTGCTAGGTGGACAGGGGACTACGAGCAGTACTTC. Translated: CSARWTGDYEQYF.

The chain carries TRBV5-1 and TRBJ2-3; maybe TRBD2 (6 bases). This CDR3 contains 16 residues. V lost 4 bases, J lost 0 bases, and 15 bases lay in between. Germline CDR1 SGHRS, CDR2 YFSETQ. The CDR3 nucleotides read TGCGCCAGCAGCCCGTGGTCTAGCGAGAGCACAGATACGCAGTATTTT. This codes for CASSPWSSESTDTQYF.

This clonotype was seen a handful of times. The chain is built from TRBV5-1 and TRBJ2-3; 7 bases align to TRBD2. CDR1 and CDR2 (germline): SGHRS, YFSETQ. With V trimmed by 0 bases and J by 4 bases, 14 bases remained unmatched. This CDR3 comprises 18 residues. The CDR3 region is CASSLVGLEGGPSDTQYF. The CDR3 DNA reads TGCGCCAGCAGCTTGGTGGGTTTGGAGGGAGGGCCGTCAGATACGCAGTATTTT. Complete variable domain (other parts from reference TRBV5-1 and TRBJ2-3): KAGVTQTPRYLIKTRGQQVTLSCSPISGHRSVSWYQQTPGQGLQFLFEYFSETQRNKGNFPGRFSGRQFSNSRSEMNVSTLELGDSALYLCASSLVGLEGGPSDTQYFGPGTRLTVL.

The chain carries TRBV5-1 and TRBJ2-3, with 7 positions matching TRBD1. The CDR3 is 14 amino acids. Germline V gives CDR1 SGHRS, CDR2 YFSETQ. The V and J ends lost 3 bases and 1 base, in that order; junction bases with no gene match: 2. The CDR3 loop reads CASSWDSRTDTQYF. CDR3 nucleotides: TGCGCCAGCAGCTGGGACAGCCGCACAGATACGCAGTATTTT. Using reference TRBV5-1 and TRBJ2-3 for the parts outside the CDR3, the full variable domain is KAGVTQTPRYLIKTRGQQVTLSCSPISGHRSVSWYQQTPGQGLQFLFEYFSETQRNKGNFPGRFSGRQFSNSRSEMNVSTLELGDSALYLCASSWDSRTDTQYFGPGTRLTVL.

Points on this clonotype: The DNA is left out, because the CDR3 cannot be placed on it with certainty; the CDR3 is given as TCRdb lists it. CDR3 residues: CSVGQGAGELRYF. The chain employs TRBV29-1 and TRBJ2-7; no check of the table's D call, TRBD1, against the DNA was made. The CDR3 spans 13 amino acids, including both terminal residues. Germline CDR1 and CDR2: SQVTM and ANQGSEA.

The genes are TRBV19 and TRBJ2-7; D ambiguous. CDR1 is LNHDA and CDR2 is SQIVND in the germline V gene (reference sequence). The CDR3 is made up of 14 amino acids. With 10 bases removed from V and 0 bases from J, the gap between germline ends came to 16 bases. The CDR3 sequence: CATRRGAASYEQYF. In DNA form, the CDR3 reads TGTGCCACTCGACGAGGTGCAGCCTCCTACGAGCAGTACTTC.

The chain couples TRBV5-1 to TRBJ2-5; possible D gene TRBD1, 6 bases. The germline V gene encodes CDR1 SGHRS and CDR2 YFSETQ. V was pared by 8 bases and J by 5 bases, with 16 bases between. The CDR3 consists of 13 residues. The CDR3 sequence is CARRGWASETQYF. The DNA for the CDR3 is TGCGCCAGAAGGGGGTGGGCTTCGGAGACCCAGTACTTC.

There are a few counts of this clonotype. The CDR3 loop reads CATSDLVETQYF. As DNA, the CDR3 is TGTGCCACCAGTGATTTAGTGGAGACCCAGTACTTC. The gene calls are TRBV24-1 and TRBJ2-5; D remains unclear. The germline V gene has CDR1 KGHDR and CDR2 SFDVKD. V lost 1 base and J lost 5, with 4 bases in between. The CDR3 sequence is 12 residues long.

In this sample, this clonotype turned up a few times. The chain couples TRBV6-2 or TRBV6-3 to TRBJ2-1, with D perhaps TRBD2 (6 bases). CDR1 and CDR2 from the germline V gene are MNHEY and SVGEGT. The CDR3 has 13 residues. Trimming took 6 bases from V and 6 from J, leaving 12 bases between them. The CDR3 bases are TGTGCCAGCAGCCGAGGGACTGCCAATGAGCAGTTCTTC. It translates to CASSRGTANEQFF.

The chain employs TRBV7-9 and TRBJ2-7, with 7 bases that match TRBD2. Germline V gene sequence: CDR1 SEHNR, CDR2 FQNEAQ (reference sequence). The length of the CDR3 is 13 residues. Unmatched junction bases numbered 6, after V lost 4 bases and J lost 6 bases. CDR3 in amino acids: CASSSRLAIEQYF. In DNA, the CDR3 is TGTGCCAGCAGCTCGCGACTAGCCATCGAGCAGTACTTC. Full variable domain (rest looked up from reference TRBV7-9 and TRBJ2-7): DTGVSQNPRHKITKRGQNVTFRCDPISEHNRLYWYRQTLGQGPEFLTYFQNEAQLEKSRLLSDRFSAERPKGSFSTLEIQRTEQGDSAMYLCASSSRLAIEQYFGPGTRLTVT.

Only a few counts were recorded for this clonotype. One junction end disagrees with the germline gene, perhaps due to a read error. CDR3: CASSLVDDPGDPYEQYF. The CDR3 DNA sequence: TGTGCTAGCAGCTTAGTCGACGACCCGGGGGACCCCTACGAGCAGTACTTC. The rearrangement joins TRBV7-7 to TRBJ2-7; possible D gene TRBD2, 6 bases. CDR3 length: 17 residues. Germline V gene sequence: CDR1 SSHAT, CDR2 FNYEAQ (reference sequence). Supplemented by reference TRBV7-7 and TRBJ2-7, the full variable domain reads GAGVSQSPRYKVTKRGQDVTLRCDPISSHATLYWYQQALGQGPEFLTYFNYEAQPDKSGLPSDRFSAERPEGSISTLTIQRTEQRDSAMYRCASSLVDDPGDPYEQYFGPGTRLTVT.

This clonotype was seen only a few times. The rearrangement uses TRBV30 and TRBJ1-6; no definite D call. Germline V CDR1 and CDR2: GTSNPN, SVGIG (reference sequence). The CDR3 runs to 13 residues. V was clipped by 0 bases and J by 7 bases, with 7 bases between them. In nucleotides, the CDR3 is TGTGCCTGGAGTGTACCGGGGAATTCACCCCTCCACTTT. It yields the protein CAWSVPGNSPLHF.

This clonotype was seen a few times. The chain uses TRBV5-1 and TRBJ2-1; TRBD2 is a possible D gene (8 bases). Trimming shortened V by 0 bases and J by 7 bases, and 20 bases separated the two germline ends. The CDR3 loop spans 17 amino acids. Looked up from germline, CDR1 is SGHRS and CDR2 is YFSETQ. CDR3 DNA: TGCGCCAGCAGCTTGGGTGCGGGGGGCCTACAGGGGAATGAGCAGTTCTTC. Its protein is CASSLGAGGLQGNEQFF.

The chain employs TRBV5-6 and TRBJ1-1; TRBD1 matches at 8 bases. V dropped 2 bases and J dropped 0; count of bases not matched to a gene: 15. Germline-derived CDR1 and CDR2 are SGHDT and YYEEEE. CDR3 length equals 19 residues. This CDR3 reads CASSFWIWGTGDMNTEAFF. As DNA, the CDR3 is TGTGCCAGCAGCTTTTGGATTTGGGGGACAGGAGACATGAACACTGAAGCTTTCTTT.

The V gene is TRBV12-3 or TRBV12-4, the J gene TRBJ2-3; TRBD1 matches 7 bases. V trimming: 5 bases; J trimming: 0 bases; junction bases outside the gene matches: 14. There are 18 residues in the CDR3. The chain's CDR3 is CASSHYLIDRASTDTQYF. In DNA, the CDR3 is TGTGCCAGCAGTCACTATCTAATCGACAGGGCTAGCACAGATACGCAGTATTTT.

This clonotype was seen many times. This chain joins TRBV12-3 or TRBV12-4 and TRBJ2-7, with TRBD2 matching 11 bases. Trimming at V came to 5 bases and at J to 2 bases, leaving 5 bases not matched to a gene. The CDR3 extends over 15 amino acids. The CDR3 spells CASSLGTSGPYEQYF. CDR3 DNA sequence: TGTGCCAGCAGTCTCGGGACTAGCGGCCCCTACGAGCAGTACTTC.

The gene calls are TRBV6-1 and TRBJ1-1, with D tentatively TRBD1 (6 bases). V was trimmed by 0 bases and J by 4 bases, leaving 9 bases between them. Germline lookup yields CDR1 MNHNS and CDR2 SASEGT. This CDR3 contains 14 residues. CDR3 residues: CASSEAQGFTEAFF. The CDR3 DNA is TGTGCCAGCAGTGAAGCACAGGGTTTCACTGAAGCTTTCTTT.

This chain uses TRBV24-1 with TRBJ2-1; the D is unclear. The CDR3 contains 11 residues. Germline CDR1 reads KGHDR; CDR2 reads SFDVKD. Trimming took off 7 bases at V and 9 bases at J, with 9 bases between the two ends. The CDR3 is CATSSSSEQFF. The DNA for the CDR3 is TGTGCCACCAGCTCTAGTAGTGAGCAGTTCTTC.

This clonotype turned up a few times. The chain links TRBV5-6 to TRBJ2-7; perhaps TRBD1 as D (5 bases). V lost 5 bases, J lost 0 bases, and 9 bases lay in between. The CDR3 covers 13 residues. CDR1 is SGHDT and CDR2 is YYEEEE in the germline V gene. The CDR3 coding sequence is TGTGCCAGCAGTGGGGCCCCCTCCTACGAGCAGTACTTC. As protein: CASSGAPSYEQYF.

At least ten counts were recorded for this clonotype. The chain recombines TRBV6-5 with TRBJ1-2; the match to TRBD1 covers 8 bases. V shed 6 bases and J 4 bases; nucleotides not matched to a gene: 7. The CDR3 runs to 14 residues. CDR1 is MNHEY, CDR2 SVGAGI, per germline. As DNA, the CDR3 is TGTGCCAGCAGGGACAGGGAGGCGGGCTATGGCTACACCTTC. Amino acids: CASRDREAGYGYTF.

The chain uses TRBV7-9 and TRBJ2-3; possibly TRBD2 for D (6 bases). The CDR3 extends over 15 amino acids. Germline loops: CDR1 SEHNR, CDR2 FQNEAQ (reference sequence). With 4 bases removed from V and 0 bases from J, the gap between germline ends came to 11 bases. In DNA, the CDR3 is TGTGCCAGCAGCTCTTGGGAGGATAGCACAGATACGCAGTATTTT. This translates into CASSSWEDSTDTQYF.

Comments on this clonotype: No conserved phenylalanine or tryptophan is present at the end of the CDR3, so a read error is the likely explanation. The chain has TRBV29-1 and TRBJ2-7; D is undetermined. The CDR3 is 11 residues long. The V and J ends lost 0 bases and 7 bases respectively, with 7 bases between them. In germline, CDR1 is SQVTM, CDR2 ANQGSEA. The CDR3 DNA reads TGCAGCGTTGAAGATCTAGGGGAGCAGTACTTA. It translates to CSVEDLGEQYL.

This clonotype was counted only a few times. CDR3 sequence reads: CASSPERLVYEQYF. The CDR3 nucleotides read TGTGCCAGCTCACCTGAACGACTAGTCTACGAGCAGTACTTC. The gene calls are TRBV18 and TRBJ2-7, with D possibly matching TRBD2 (6 bases). Germline V gene data show CDR1 as KGHSH and CDR2 as LQKENI. The ends were cut back, 3 bases at V and 3 bases at J, with 12 bases in the middle. The CDR3 is 14 amino acids.

The chain uses TRBV7-9 and TRBJ1-2, with D unclear. The V gene lost 1 base and the J gene lost 8 bases, with 11 bases spanning the gap. Germline-derived CDR1 and CDR2 are SEHNR and FQNEAQ (reference sequence). The CDR3 loop spans 13 amino acids. The CDR3 sequence is CASSLVSGQGYTF. CDR3 in DNA: TGTGCCAGCAGCTTAGTAAGCGGGCAAGGCTACACCTTC.

The rearrangement joins TRBV30 to TRBJ1-4; perhaps TRBD1 as D (6 bases). This CDR3 has 12 amino acids. V was pared by 3 bases and J by 8 bases, with 10 bases between. The germline CDR1 and CDR2 sequences are GTSNPN and SVGIG (reference sequence). The CDR3 loop reads CAWRAQGEKLFF. The DNA of the CDR3 is TGTGCCTGGAGGGCCCAGGGGGAAAAACTGTTTTTT.

This clonotype has just a few counts. The J gene is TRBJ2-1, the V gene TRBV12-3 or TRBV12-4; 10 positions agree with TRBD2. The CDR3 has 15 amino acids. V lost 5 bases and J lost 7; bases outside the gene matches: 8. This CDR3 reads CASSKGAGGMNEQFF. CDR3 nucleotides: TGTGCCAGCAGTAAAGGAGCGGGGGGGATGAATGAGCAGTTCTTC.